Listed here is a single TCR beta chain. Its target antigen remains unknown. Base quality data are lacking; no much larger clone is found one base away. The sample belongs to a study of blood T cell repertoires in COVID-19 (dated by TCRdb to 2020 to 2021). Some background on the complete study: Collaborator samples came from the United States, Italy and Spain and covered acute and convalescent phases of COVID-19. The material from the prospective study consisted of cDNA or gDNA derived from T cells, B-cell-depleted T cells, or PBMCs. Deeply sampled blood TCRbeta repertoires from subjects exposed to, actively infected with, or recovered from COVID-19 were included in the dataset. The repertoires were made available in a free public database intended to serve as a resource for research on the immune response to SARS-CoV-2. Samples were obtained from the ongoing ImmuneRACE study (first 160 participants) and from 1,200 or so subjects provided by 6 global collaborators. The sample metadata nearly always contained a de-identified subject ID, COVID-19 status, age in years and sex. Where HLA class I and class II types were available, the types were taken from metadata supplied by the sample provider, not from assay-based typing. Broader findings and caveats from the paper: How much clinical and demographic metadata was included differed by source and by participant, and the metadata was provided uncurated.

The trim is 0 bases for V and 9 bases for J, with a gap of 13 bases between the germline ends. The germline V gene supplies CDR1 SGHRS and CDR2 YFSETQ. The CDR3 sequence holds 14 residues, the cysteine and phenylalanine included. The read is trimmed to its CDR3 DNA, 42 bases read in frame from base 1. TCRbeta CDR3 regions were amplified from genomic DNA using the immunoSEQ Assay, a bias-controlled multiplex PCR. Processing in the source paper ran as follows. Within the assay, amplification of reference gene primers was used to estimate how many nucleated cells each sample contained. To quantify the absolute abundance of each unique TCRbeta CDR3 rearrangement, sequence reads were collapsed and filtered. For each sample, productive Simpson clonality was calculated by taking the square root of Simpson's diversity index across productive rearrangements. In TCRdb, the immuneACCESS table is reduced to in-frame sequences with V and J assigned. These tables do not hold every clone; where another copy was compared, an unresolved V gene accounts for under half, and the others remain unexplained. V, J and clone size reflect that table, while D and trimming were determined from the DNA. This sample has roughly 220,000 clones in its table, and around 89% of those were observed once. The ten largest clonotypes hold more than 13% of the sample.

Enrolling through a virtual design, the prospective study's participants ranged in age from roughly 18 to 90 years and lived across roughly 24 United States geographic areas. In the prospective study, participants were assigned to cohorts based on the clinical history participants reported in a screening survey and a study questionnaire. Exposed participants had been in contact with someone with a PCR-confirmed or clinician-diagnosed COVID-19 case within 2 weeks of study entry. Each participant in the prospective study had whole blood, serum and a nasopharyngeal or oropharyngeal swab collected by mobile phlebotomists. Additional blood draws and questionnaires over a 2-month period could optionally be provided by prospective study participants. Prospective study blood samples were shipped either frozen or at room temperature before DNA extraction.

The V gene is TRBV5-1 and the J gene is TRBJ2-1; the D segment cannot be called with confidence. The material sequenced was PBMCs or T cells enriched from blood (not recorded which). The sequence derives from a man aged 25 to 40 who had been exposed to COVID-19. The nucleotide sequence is TGCGCCAGCAGCTTGGCGGCCGGGTTGGGTGAGCAGTTCTTC. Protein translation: CASSLAAGLGEQFF.